This T cell receptor (beta chain) was recovered during a study of T cell responses to AZD1222 COVID-19 vaccine. Study-wide results and limits: Nearly half of spike-specific TCRs reportedly go after variant regions that carry no mutations.

In regard to this clone: What it recognizes is unknown.

Assay: immunoSEQ multiplex PCR; the TCRdb copy retains only in-frame clones and omits some. The sample includes 130,000 or so clones, around 80% of them seen just once. The ends were cut back, 3 bases at V and 4 bases at J, with 10 bases in the middle. The germline V gene has CDR1 SGHTA and CDR2 FQGTGA. The CDR3 is 13 amino acids. The chain recombines TRBV7-3 with TRBJ2-7; either TRBD1 or TRBD2 may supply D (5 bases each). The TCR was taken from an adult who received the AZD1222 COVID-19 vaccine. The sequencing here drew on peripheral blood, taken 28 days after the second AZD1222 dose. The CDR3 DNA reads as TGTGCCAGCAGCTTGCTTGAGGGGTACGAGCAGTACTTC. Its translation is CASSLLEGYEQYF.